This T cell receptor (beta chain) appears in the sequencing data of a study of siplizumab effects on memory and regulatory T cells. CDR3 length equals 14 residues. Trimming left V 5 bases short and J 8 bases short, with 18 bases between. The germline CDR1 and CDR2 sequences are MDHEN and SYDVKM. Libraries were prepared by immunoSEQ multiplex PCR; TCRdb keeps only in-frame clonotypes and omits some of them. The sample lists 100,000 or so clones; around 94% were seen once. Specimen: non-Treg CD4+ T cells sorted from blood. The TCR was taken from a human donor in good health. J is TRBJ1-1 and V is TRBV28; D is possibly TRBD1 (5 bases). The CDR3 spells CASSPPGRTSEAFF. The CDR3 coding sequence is TGTGCCAGCAGTCCTCCGGGACGGACTTCAGAAGCTTTCTTT.